These 14 T cell receptor beta chains were all obtained from the same sample, sequenced in a study of radiation and T cells in renal cell carcinoma. The treatment was: treatment-naive control, cytoreductive nephrectomy. Sequencing was performed with immunoSEQ multiplex PCR; in TCRdb, only in-frame clones are kept and a portion is missing. Counted here are 23,000 or so clones, about three fifths occurring once; the ten biggest clones make up approximately 22%. The sequencing used tumor tissue, collected from a patient whose treatment was nephrectomy without radiotherapy. All receptors derive from a man between 40 and 49 years old with renal cell carcinoma.

J is TRBJ2-7 and V is TRBV6-1; 10 bases are a match to TRBD2. V lost 6 bases to trimming and J lost 4 bases; unmatched junction nucleotides: 9. The CDR3 extends over 15 amino acids. Germline CDR1 is MNHNS and CDR2 is SASEGT. CDR3 amino acids: CASRIGTSGNYEQYV. The CDR3 DNA reads TGTGCCAGCAGAATAGGAACTAGCGGGAATTACGAGCAGTACGTC.

The V and J genes are TRBV7-9 and TRBJ2-7; 8 bases are shared with TRBD1. CDR3 length: 14 amino acids. Germline V lookup: CDR1 SEHNR, CDR2 FQNEAQ (reference sequence). V gave up 5 bases and J gave up 4 bases; unmatched junction bases: 7. CDR3 nucleotide sequence: TGTGCCAGCAGCGCCCCGGGACAGGTTTACGAGCAGTACGTC. It encodes CASSAPGQVYEQYV.

This clone was counted ten times or more. The chain uses TRBV30 and TRBJ2-7, with D perhaps TRBD2 (5 bases). CDR3 length: 11 residues. Germline lookup yields CDR1 GTSNPN and CDR2 SVGIG (reference sequence). V lost 4 bases to trimming and J lost 2 bases, with 6 bases between them. In DNA form, the CDR3 reads TGTGCCTGGAAGGAGGCCTACGAGCAGTACTTC. Translated: CAWKEAYEQYF.

This clone was seen only once. The chain has TRBV9 and TRBJ2-5; 7 bases fit TRBD2. V was clipped by 3 bases and J by 4 bases; unmatched bases: 6. CDR1 and CDR2 (germline): SGDLS, YYNGEE. CDR3 length: 14 residues. CDR3: CASSDRAGTETQYF. The DNA for the CDR3 is TGTGCCAGCAGCGACCGAGCGGGAACAGAGACCCAGTACTTC.

The chain joins TRBV7-9 to TRBJ1-5, with D perhaps TRBD1 (5 bases). The length of the CDR3 is 12 residues. The germline CDR1 and CDR2 sequences are SEHNR and FQNEAQ (reference sequence). The V gene lost 6 bases and the J gene lost 5 bases, with 8 bases spanning the gap. The CDR3 sequence is CASSLQDQPQHF. As DNA, the CDR3 is TGTGCCAGCAGTCTACAGGATCAGCCCCAGCATTTT.

This clone has a handful of counts. The V and J genes are TRBV7-8 and TRBJ1-1, with D hard to call. This CDR3 has 15 amino acids. Trimming took 1 base from V and 0 from J, leaving 9 bases between them. The germline gives CDR1 SGHVS, CDR2 FQNEAQ. CDR3: CASSLDERMNTEAFF. The CDR3, as DNA: TGTGCCAGCAGCTTAGATGAGCGGATGAACACTGAAGCTTTCTTT.

This clone was observed a handful of times. V and J are TRBV7-8 and TRBJ1-5; D gene unclear. Trimming stripped 6 bases from V and 3 bases from J, with 15 bases between. Germline assignment: CDR1 SGHVS and CDR2 FQNEAQ. The CDR3 has 15 residues. The CDR3 DNA reads as TGTGCCAGCAGTAGGACGGCTAGAAACAATCAGCCCCAGCATTTT. Translation: CASSRTARNNQPQHF.

This clone was seen a single time. The chain couples TRBV14 to TRBJ2-5; D may correspond to TRBD1 or TRBD2 (6 bases each). The germline V gene has CDR1 SGHDN and CDR2 FVKESK. V lost 3 bases, J lost 6 bases, and 11 bases lay in between. This CDR3 has 13 amino acids. The CDR3 loop reads CASSQLGGQTQYF. The CDR3 bases are TGTGCCAGCAGCCAGTTGGGGGGCCAGACCCAGTACTTC. Using reference TRBV14 and TRBJ2-5 for the parts outside the CDR3, the full variable domain is EAGVTQFPSHSVIEKGQTVTLRCDPISGHDNLYWYRRVMGKEIKFLLHFVKESKQDESGMPNNRFLAERTGGTYSTLKVQPAELEDSGVYFCASSQLGGQTQYFGPGTRLLVL.

On this clone: Other DNA sequences in the sample encode the same CDR3. The chain couples TRBV28 to TRBJ1-5; D gene unclear. This CDR3 contains 13 residues. The germline gives CDR1 MDHEN, CDR2 SYDVKM. V lost 1 base to trimming and J lost 4 bases, with 5 bases between them. The CDR3 DNA follows: TGTGCCAGCAGTTTATCGGGTAATCAGCCCCAGCATTTT. It codes for CASSLSGNQPQHF.

The CDR3 protein is CASSSPTSGSYNEQFF. The CDR3 DNA is TGTGCCAGCAGTTCCCCCACTAGCGGGAGTTACAATGAGCAGTTCTTC. The chain combines TRBV27 with TRBJ2-1, with 11 bases lining up with TRBD2. The CDR3 sequence is 16 residues long. J was trimmed by 4 bases and V by 4 bases; bases with no gene match: 6. Germline values: CDR1 MNHEY, CDR2 SMNVEV (reference sequence).

This clone was observed many times. V gene TRBV6-5 combines with J gene TRBJ1-5; no reliable D call. This CDR3 is built from 15 residues. Germline V gene sequence: CDR1 MNHEY, CDR2 SVGAGI. Between the trimmed V and J ends, which lost 0 bases and 6 bases, there was a span of 12 bases. CDR3 in amino acids: CASSYSPSGRQPQHF. As DNA, the CDR3 is TGTGCCAGCAGTTACTCACCCTCCGGACGTCAGCCCCAGCATTTT.

V gene TRBV21-1 combines with J gene TRBJ2-2; TRBD1 is taken as the D call from the table, unchecked against the DNA. TRBV21-1 is noted as a pseudogene. CDR3 length: 15 residues. The CDR3 DNA reads TGTGCCAGCAGCGCGTACAGGGGAGAGACCGGGGAGCTGTTTTTT. This gives the protein CASSAYRGETGELFF.

The chain combines TRBV28 with TRBJ1-6; D may be TRBD1 (6 bases). Per germline, CDR1 MDHEN and CDR2 SYDVKM. This CDR3 contains 14 residues. Deletions cut 6 bases from V and 6 bases from J, with 12 bases between. CDR3 in amino acids: CASSLGQLNSPLHF. The CDR3 DNA reads TGTGCCAGCAGCCTTGGACAGCTTAATTCACCCCTCCACTTT.

This clone was counted between two and nine times. The DNA of the CDR3 is TGTGCCAGCAAGCAGGCACTCTCCTACGAGCAGTACGTC. Its translation is CASKQALSYEQYV. This sequence joins TRBV28 and TRBJ2-7; D is unclear. CDR3 length equals 13 residues. The germline V gene encodes CDR1 MDHEN and CDR2 SYDVKM. V shed 7 bases and J shed 0 bases, with 10 bases lying between them.